These 27 T cell receptor beta chains came from one sample sequenced in a study of blood T cells in healthy people across ages. Together with a sample-barcoded 5' primer, a J-beta primer mix was included in a second PCR lasting about 6 to 12 cycles. TCRdb processed the 5' RACE reads anew with MiXCR; each CDR3 protein has one entry. The sample yields 700,000 to 850,000 distinct CDR3 sequences, about 48% seen once. Source material: blood. Source of these receptors: a man of 80 years or more in good health.

The chain carries TRBV2 and TRBJ2-3, with 9 bases fitting TRBD1. V gave up 6 bases and J gave up 14 bases; unmatched junction bases: 18. Germline V lookup: CDR1 SNHLY, CDR2 FYNNEI. The CDR3 is made up of 15 amino acids. The CDR3 sequence is CASRNPGQGNRYAYF. CDR3 bases: TGTGCCAGCAGGAATCCGGGACAGGGAAACAGATACGCGTATTTT.

The chain combines TRBV3-1 with TRBJ2-1; TRBD2 agrees at 7 bases. The CDR3 totals 14 residues. Germline-derived CDR1 and CDR2 are LGHDT and YNNKEL (reference sequence). V lost 3 bases, J lost 2 bases, and 1 base stayed unmatched. The CDR3 sequence: CASSHSGTYNEQFF. CDR3 nucleotides: TGTGCCAGCAGCCACAGCGGGACCTACAATGAGCAGTTCTTC.

The V and J genes are TRBV6-5 and TRBJ2-7; the D is unclear. Germline assignment: CDR1 MNHEY and CDR2 SVGAGI. The CDR3 sequence is 12 residues long. With 11 bases removed from V and 6 bases from J, the gap between germline ends came to 17 bases. The CDR3 sequence: CAALADQREQYF. In nucleotides, the CDR3 is TGTGCCGCCCTGGCGGACCAACGCGAGCAGTACTTC.

The rearrangement joins TRBV4-1 to TRBJ2-2; D is perhaps TRBD2 (5 bases). CDR3 size: 16 residues. V dropped 4 bases and J dropped 7 bases, with 19 bases sitting between them. Germline CDR1 and CDR2: MGHRA and YSYEKL. CDR3 loop: CASSPRVVGEVGELFF. CDR3 in DNA: TGCGCCAGCAGCCCAAGGGTGGTGGGAGAGGTCGGGGAGCTGTTTTTT.

The chain is built from TRBV27 and TRBJ2-1, with D tentatively TRBD1 (5 bases). This CDR3 is built from 19 residues. V gave up 0 bases and J gave up 4 bases, with 22 bases separating them. The germline V gene encodes CDR1 MNHEY and CDR2 SMNVEV (reference sequence). This CDR3 reads CASSLSLRGRTRLYNEQFF. CDR3 sequence (DNA): TGTGCCAGCAGTTTATCCCTAAGGGGTCGAACGAGGCTTTACAATGAGCAGTTCTTC.

With respect to this clonotype: Its ends do not fully match the called genes, so a read error is possible. V is TRBV11-2 and J is TRBJ1-2, with D perhaps TRBD1 (6 bases). Germline V gives CDR1 SGHAT, CDR2 FQNNGV. This CDR3 comprises 14 residues. The DNA of the CDR3 is TGTGCCAGCAGTTTAGCCGGACAGCGGTATGGCTACACCTTC. Residues: CASSLAGQRYGYTF.

The chain recombines TRBV2 with TRBJ1-2, with 11 bases aligning to TRBD1. Unmatched junction bases numbered 7, after V lost 0 bases and J lost 7 bases. Germline V lookup: CDR1 SNHLY, CDR2 FYNNEI. There are 16 residues in the CDR3. The CDR3: CASSEAPGTGGGGYTF. DNA of the CDR3: TGTGCCAGCAGTGAAGCCCCCGGGACAGGGGGAGGTGGCTACACCTTC.

This clonotype was counted at least ten times. The chain joins TRBV6-4 to TRBJ1-2; the D gene is possibly TRBD1 (6 bases). CDR3 length: 15 residues. V was pared by 3 bases and J by 2 bases, with 13 bases between. Germline assignment: CDR1 MRHNA and CDR2 SNTAGT. The CDR3 DNA follows: TGTGCCAGCAGTGAAGAGATTGGACAGAACTATGGCTACACCTTC. Its translation: CASSEEIGQNYGYTF.

This clonotype has only a few counts. V is TRBV11-2 and J is TRBJ2-7, with D perhaps matching TRBD2 (5 bases). The CDR3 spans 12 residues. The ends were cut back, 5 bases at V and 6 bases at J, with 11 bases in the middle. CDR1 SGHAT and CDR2 FQNNGV come from the germline V gene. The CDR3 DNA reads TGTGCCAGCAGCGGGAGTATCAGCGAGCAGTACTTC. As protein: CASSGSISEQYF.

The chain couples TRBV7-8 to TRBJ1-2, with 7 bases aligning to TRBD1. Germline trimming cut 1 base from V and 4 bases from J; bases unmatched to any gene: 3. The CDR3 runs to 14 residues. Germline V lookup: CDR1 SGHVS, CDR2 FQNEAQ. The CDR3 coding sequence is TGTGCCAGCAGCTTAGGCCACAGGGGCTATGGCTACACCTTC. Protein product: CASSLGHRGYGYTF.

This chain's CDR3 is CASRPPPGQGARYQETQYF. The CDR3 DNA reads as TGTGCCAGCAGGCCCCCTCCGGGACAGGGGGCTCGGTACCAAGAGACCCAGTACTTC. V usage is TRBV6-1 and J usage is TRBJ2-5, with 12 bases lining up with TRBD1. CDR3 length: 19 amino acids. Trimming took 6 bases from V and 0 from J; bases not matched to a gene: 14. Germline CDR1 reads MNHNS; CDR2 reads SASEGT.

The J gene is TRBJ2-2, the V gene TRBV5-1, with no clear D. V shed 0 bases and J shed 4 bases, with 13 bases lying between them. The CDR3 sequence is 16 residues long. Germline loops: CDR1 SGHRS, CDR2 YFSETQ. The DNA of the CDR3 is TGCGCCAGCAGCTTGGAGGGTCTTCGGAGCACCGGGGAGCTGTTTTTT. Amino acid sequence: CASSLEGLRSTGELFF.

The chain is built from TRBV9 and TRBJ2-7; 7 bases fit TRBD2. This CDR3 region has 15 residues. Germline loops: CDR1 SGDLS, CDR2 YYNGEE. V lost 2 bases, J lost 4 bases, and 9 bases stayed unmatched. The CDR3 DNA follows: TGTGCCAGCAGCGTCCGAGGCGGGAGTGGATACGAGCAGTACTTC. Protein: CASSVRGGSGYEQYF.

J is TRBJ2-7 and V is TRBV11-2; D is perhaps TRBD2 (6 bases). The germline CDR1 and CDR2 sequences are SGHAT and FQNNGV. Trimming pared 5 bases from V and 3 bases from J, leaving 14 bases between. The CDR3 consists of 14 residues. In DNA, the CDR3 is TGTGCCAGCAGCCGTGGTATAGCGGTCTACGAGCAGTACTTC. Its translation is CASSRGIAVYEQYF.

The chain employs TRBV7-3 and TRBJ2-3, with TRBD2 matching 8 bases. The CDR3 has 19 amino acids. V shed 5 bases, J shed 2 bases, and the junction held 18 bases outside the gene matches. Germline V gene sequence: CDR1 SGHTA, CDR2 FQGTGA. For the CDR3, the DNA is TGTGCCAGCAGCGCCTCGGTCAAAGCGGGCGGGGGGCCCACAGATACGCAGTATTTT. Its translation is CASSASVKAGGGPTDTQYF.

This clonotype has more than one count but fewer than ten. The V gene is TRBV12-3 or TRBV12-4, the J gene TRBJ2-1, with D maybe TRBD2 (6 bases). The CDR3 totals 15 residues. V gave up 3 bases and J gave up 2 bases, with 11 bases separating them. The CDR3 DNA follows: TGTGCCAGCAGTTTCCCGGGACTCCCCTACAATGAGCAGTTCTTC. Its protein product is CASSFPGLPYNEQFF.

The chain has TRBV6-5 and TRBJ1-1; D uncertain. Germline V gives CDR1 MNHEY, CDR2 SVGAGI. V shed 2 bases and J shed 2 bases, with 18 bases lying between them. This CDR3 contains 17 residues. The chain's CDR3 is CASSYVGSSYTNTEAFF. In DNA, the CDR3 is TGTGCCAGCAGTTACGTGGGGAGTAGCTACACCAACACTGAAGCTTTCTTT.

There are a few counts of this clonotype. This sequence joins TRBV27 and TRBJ1-2; possible D gene TRBD1, 5 bases. Trimming shortened V by 2 bases and J by 5 bases, and 12 bases separated the two germline ends. In germline, CDR1 is MNHEY, CDR2 SMNVEV (reference sequence). The CDR3 totals 14 residues. Here the CDR3 reads CASSLNGQRYGYTF. In DNA, the CDR3 is TGTGCCAGCAGTTTAAATGGACAAAGATATGGCTACACCTTC.

Here the CDR3 DNA reads TGTGCCAGCAGCTTTAGCGGGAGGTGGTACGAGCAGTACTTC. Protein product: CASSFSGRWYEQYF. V and J are TRBV7-2 and TRBJ2-7, with 10 bases fitting TRBD2. Trimming took 3 bases from V and 4 from J; bases not matched to a gene: 3. Germline values: CDR1 SGHTA, CDR2 FQGNSA. This CDR3 spans 14 amino acids. The complete variable domain, with remaining parts taken from reference TRBV7-2 and TRBJ2-7, reads GAGVSQSPSNKVTEKGKDVELRCDPISGHTALYWYRQSLGQGLEFLIYFQGNSAPDKSGLPSDRFSAERTGGSVSTLTIQRTQQEDSAVYLCASSFSGRWYEQYFGPGTRLTVT.

Only one count was recorded for this clonotype. The chain recombines TRBV5-1 with TRBJ2-7; D gene ambiguous. Germline V gives CDR1 SGHRS, CDR2 YFSETQ. CDR3 length equals 13 residues. The V end was cut by 1 base, the J end by 2 bases, with 7 bases between. In DNA form, the CDR3 reads TGCGCCAGCAGCTTGTACGGCCCCTACGAGCAGTACTTC. Encoded protein: CASSLYGPYEQYF.

This chain links TRBV10-3 with TRBJ1-4; D is unresolved. The V gene's germline CDR1 is ENHRY and CDR2 SYGVKD. Trimming pared 9 bases from V and 8 bases from J, leaving 13 bases between. The CDR3 runs 12 residues. CDR3 protein: CAIKGSGEKLFF. CDR3 nucleotides: TGTGCCATAAAAGGGTCTGGCGAAAAACTGTTTTTT.

The V call is TRBV5-1, the J call TRBJ2-5; D remains ambiguous. Looked up from germline, CDR1 is SGHRS and CDR2 is YFSETQ. V was shortened by 0 bases and J by 4 bases, with 4 bases between the two germline ends. The CDR3 extends over 12 amino acids. The CDR3 reads CASSLELETQYF. In DNA form, the CDR3 reads TGCGCCAGCAGCTTGGAATTAGAGACCCAGTACTTC.

Only a few counts were recorded for this clonotype. The gene calls are TRBV5-1 and TRBJ2-5; TRBD2 agrees at 7 bases. V gave up 4 bases and J gave up 2 bases; unmatched junction bases: 5. The CDR3 totals 14 residues. Germline CDR1 reads SGHRS; CDR2 reads YFSETQ. The CDR3 sequence is CASSPGRVQETQYF. The DNA for the CDR3 is TGCGCCAGCAGCCCGGGGAGGGTACAAGAGACCCAGTACTTC.

The rearrangement links TRBV25-1 to TRBJ2-7; D gene unclear. In germline, CDR1 is MGHDK, CDR2 SYGVNS. The CDR3 runs 14 residues. V was trimmed by 3 bases and J by 0 bases, leaving 9 bases between them. The CDR3 is CASSETESSYEQYF. The CDR3 nucleotides are TGTGCCAGCAGTGAGACTGAAAGCTCCTACGAGCAGTACTTC.

This clonotype was counted once. This rearrangement joins TRBV4-1 to TRBJ1-5; no reliable D call. Trimming shortened V by 2 bases and J by 4 bases, and 18 bases separated the two germline ends. CDR3 length equals 17 residues. Per germline, CDR1 MGHRA and CDR2 YSYEKL. The CDR3 coding sequence is TGCGCCAGCAGCCAAACCCCCCTCCAGAAGAAAAATCAGCCCCAGCATTTT. It is translated as CASSQTPLQKKNQPQHF.

This clonotype was detected a few times. The chain links TRBV2 to TRBJ1-2; no definite D call. Trimming left V 8 bases short and J 8 bases short, with 12 bases between. Germline V gene lookup returns CDR1 SNHLY and CDR2 FYNNEI. The CDR3 is 11 amino acids. CDR3 DNA: TGTGCCAGCGGGATCTCGAGGGGCTACACCTTC. It yields the protein CASGISRGYTF.

This clonotype was recorded a few times. The chain joins TRBV7-2 to TRBJ2-1; TRBD1 matches 7 bases. V was pared by 1 base and J by 10 bases, with 4 bases of the junction left unmatched. CDR3 length equals 13 residues. CDR1 SGHTA and CDR2 FQGNSA come from the germline V gene. CDR3 sequence (DNA): TGTGCCAGCAGCTTAGGGTTAGGGGGCGAGCAGTTCTTC. Encoded protein: CASSLGLGGEQFF.